The 14 T cell receptor beta chains listed next were all sequenced from one sample in a study of tumor-infiltrating lymphocytes in primary liver carcinoma. Joint extraction of RNA and DNA used roughly 18-34 mg of bulk tissue that was unsorted. Total RNA (around 510 ng) served as template for TCR beta cDNA synthesis primed by a constant-region primer. For TCR beta, libraries were produced by three nested multiplex PCR rounds using slightly modified ARM-PCR. Amplification in the first two PCR rounds was performed using TRBV1-TRBV30 forward primers and a C-beta reverse primer for around 9 cycles each. TCRdb called the multiplex PCR reads again in MiXCR, with one record for every CDR3 protein. This table holds roughly 30,000 distinct CDR3 sequences, 71% found once. Sequenced material: liver tumor tissue from sampling region 3. Indicated subset: tumor region T3, left-lateral pole. These receptors came from a woman in her twenties or thirties with primary liver carcinoma and hepatitis B virus infection.

On this clonotype itself: A junction end diverges from the germline sequence, so it may reflect a read error. The rearrangement uses TRBV10-3 and TRBJ2-7; the D is unclear. CDR1 and CDR2 (germline): ENHRY, SYGVKD. This CDR3 is 15 amino acids long. The CDR3 protein is CAVSEVGRISNEQYF. The CDR3 DNA reads TGTGCCGTCAGTGAGGTCGGCAGGATATCCAACGAGCAGTACTTC.

Remarks on this clonotype: One base away lies a much larger clone, so this may be a sequencing read error. V is TRBV4-2 and J is TRBJ2-7, with D possibly called TRBD1 or TRBD2 (5 bases each). CDR1 and CDR2 (germline): LGHNA, YNFKEQ. CDR3 length: 15 residues. The CDR3 DNA is TGTGCCAGCAACCAAGAACAGGTTGGACTGGTGGAGCAGTACTTC. It is translated as CASNQEQVGLVEQYF.

Concerning this clonotype: The junction differs from germline at one of its ends, possibly a read error. The chain uses TRBV6-5 and TRBJ2-2; D is possibly TRBD1 (6 bases). There are 13 residues in the CDR3. Germline CDR1 and CDR2: MNHEY and SVGAGI. The CDR3 protein is CASRQGRIGELFF. The CDR3 coding sequence is TGTGCCAGCAGACAGGGACGGATCGGGGAGTTGTTTTTT.

Concerning this clonotype itself: In this CDR3 the conserved last residue, phenylalanine or tryptophan, is missing, so a read error is likely. No DNA is shown, since the ends of the CDR3 on it are uncertain; the CDR3 is the one TCRdb lists. The rearrangement joins TRBV4-3 to TRBJ2-7; the listed D gene, TRBD1, was not tested against the DNA. Termini included, the CDR3 measures 14 amino acids. The V gene's germline CDR1 is LGHNA and CDR2 YSLEER. CDR3 region: CASSHTALSSEQHY.

This clonotype has just one count. A read error may explain this, as a much larger clone is one base away. The CDR3 end shows no conserved phenylalanine or tryptophan, and so a read error is likely. No DNA is shown, since the ends of the CDR3 on it are uncertain; the CDR3 is the one TCRdb lists. The chain employs TRBV11-2 and TRBJ2-7; TRBD2 is taken as the D call from the table, unchecked against the DNA. Germline V gene lookup returns CDR1 SGHAT and CDR2 FQNNGV. The CDR3 is 12 residues long, counting both termini. The CDR3 here is CATSHTRHEEYL.

This clonotype occurred many times. The CDR3 loop reads CASRGRYGTPEADTQYF. The CDR3 bases are TGTGCCAGCAGAGGACGGTACGGGACTCCCGAGGCAGATACGCAGTATTTT. The chain carries TRBV28 and TRBJ2-3; possible D gene TRBD2, 6 bases. This CDR3 is 17 amino acids long. The V end lost 6 bases, the J end lost 4 bases, and 23 bases lay between the germline ends. The germline CDR1 and CDR2 sequences are MDHEN and SYDVKM.

The chain employs TRBV11-2 and TRBJ2-1, with D possibly being TRBD2 (6 bases). CDR1 and CDR2 (germline): SGHAT, FQNNGV. The CDR3 covers 16 residues. Trimming removed 5 bases from V and 5 bases from J, with 19 bases in between. Written as DNA, the CDR3 is TGTGCCAGCAGCGACCTGACGGGGGTTTTTGACAATGAGCAGTTCTTC. It specifies CASSDLTGVFDNEQFF.

The rearrangement joins TRBV10-1 to TRBJ2-2; either TRBD1 or TRBD2 may supply D (6 bases each). Germline-derived CDR1 and CDR2 are WNHNN and SYGVQD (reference sequence). This CDR3 is 13 amino acids long. Trimming took off 3 bases at V and 14 bases at J, with 16 bases between the two ends. CDR3 DNA sequence: TGCGCCAGCAGTGAACGAAACACCGGGGGCCTGTTTTTT. Protein product: CASSERNTGGLFF.

A remark on this clonotype: A much larger clone sits a single nucleotide away, making a read error possible. This chain connects TRBV29-1 to TRBJ2-1; 7 bases line up with TRBD2. The CDR3 totals 15 residues. The germline CDR1 and CDR2 sequences are SQVTM and ANQGSEA. The CDR3 nucleotides are TGCAGCGTCCCCGGAGAAGCGGGGCCGTACATTGAGCAGTTCTTC. Translating it yields CSVPGEAGPYIEQFF.

A note on this clonotype: With a much larger clone just one base away, this may be a read error. Without the conserved terminal phenylalanine or tryptophan, this CDR3 likely stems from a read error. The chain uses TRBV6-1 and TRBJ2-7; D might be TRBD2 (6 bases). The germline gives CDR1 MNHNS, CDR2 SASEGT. The CDR3 runs 14 residues. Trimming took 6 bases from V and 3 from J, leaving 15 bases between them. The CDR3 reads CASSVRDSYYEQYL. The DNA of the CDR3 is TGTGCCAGCAGCGTCCGGGACTCCTACTACGAGCAGTACTTA.

In this sample, this clonotype turned up many times. Its ends do not fully match the called genes, so a read error is possible. V gene TRBV11-2 combines with J gene TRBJ2-4; D perhaps matches TRBD2 (5 bases). The CDR3 extends over 16 amino acids. Germline V gene lookup returns CDR1 SGHAT and CDR2 FQNNGV. For the CDR3, the DNA is TGTGCCAGCAGCCCCGTATTGGGTCTAGCCAAAACCATTCAGTACTTC. This encodes CASSPVLGLAKTIQYF.

The chain is built from TRBV10-2 and TRBJ1-6; possible D gene TRBD1, 6 bases. Germline loops: CDR1 WSHSY, CDR2 SAAADI. V was pared by 9 bases and J by 12 bases, with 18 bases between. The CDR3 length is 13 residues. DNA for the CDR3: TGCGCCAGTTCTACGGGACAAGGCTTACCCCTCCACTTT. Translating gives CASSTGQGLPLHF.

This chain uses TRBV4-2 with TRBJ2-2, with 8 positions matching TRBD2. With V trimmed by 4 bases and J by 7 bases, 20 bases remained unmatched. Germline loops: CDR1 LGHNA, CDR2 YNFKEQ. The CDR3 runs to 19 residues. The CDR3 spells CASSLSGVVSGSKSGELFF. In DNA form, the CDR3 reads TGTGCCAGCAGCCTAAGCGGAGTGGTCAGCGGGAGTAAGAGCGGGGAGCTGTTTTTT.

Details on this clonotype: A much more abundant neighbour one base away suggests this may be a read error. The gene calls are TRBV29-1 and TRBJ2-3, with 10 nucleotides matching TRBD2. The CDR3 extends over 14 amino acids. CDR1 and CDR2 (germline): SQVTM, ANQGSEA. The CDR3 DNA reads as TGCAGCGTTGAACCTAGCGGGAGCTCGGATATGCAGTATTTT. Amino acid sequence: CSVEPSGSSDMQYF.